The present TCR beta chain was sequenced within a study of CD8+ T cells in alopecia areata. Notes on this clone: Antigen specificity is unknown.

cDNA reverse transcribed from extracted RNA served as the sequencing template. Clones were sequenced by immunoSEQ multiplex PCR, and TCRdb holds only the in-frame ones, with some missing. The sample includes fewer than 200,000 clones, roughly 58% of them seen just once. As to treatment: oral pan-JAK inhibitor, 5-10 mg twice daily. The CDR3 sequence is 11 residues long. The germline V gene encodes CDR1 SGHDN and CDR2 FVKESK. Between the trimmed V and J ends, which lost 3 bases and 7 bases, there was a span of 6 bases. Study results and caveats: Both scalp clonality and the expanded CD8+ clones among the top 100 showed a significant decrease with tofacitinib. Compared with normal scalp, lesional scalp had higher clonality and more expanded CD8+ clones.

This receptor was obtained from a human donor with alopecia areata. This chain joins TRBV14 and TRBJ1-1; no definite D call. The material sequenced was CD4+ T cells sorted from blood, taken between weeks 55 and 65, from a patient treated with tofacitinib. The CDR3 is CASSQGIEAFF. CDR3 in DNA: TGTGCCAGCAGCCAGGGGATTGAAGCTTTCTTT.